This T cell receptor (beta chain) was recovered during a study of STAT5B mutations in CD4+ large granular lymphocyte leukemia. The table came from immunoSEQ multiplex PCR; TCRdb's copy has only in-frame clones and leaves some out. This sample has tens of thousands of clones, with roughly 80% found just once. Buffy coats from healthy blood donors served as controls. The ends were cut back, 6 bases at V and 3 bases at J, with 12 bases in the middle. The CDR3 runs 13 residues. Germline assignment: CDR1 WSHSY and CDR2 SAAADI. This clone was detected once. Its target is not known. Study observations and caveats: Compared with healthy controls (2/35), patient top clones favored TRBV06 (8/27). Main leukemic clonotypes were patient-specific, but roughly 25% appeared at low frequency elsewhere. Patient CD4-sorted repertoires stayed more clonal than healthy ones after leukemic-clone removal.

The chain employs TRBV10-2 and TRBJ2-7; D is perhaps TRBD1 or TRBD2 (5 bases each). Sequencing was done on a sample of CD4+ T cells from blood buffy coats. The TCR sequence derives from a human donor in good health. The CDR3 sequence is CASSRGANYEQYF. CDR3 in DNA: TGCGCCAGCAGCAGAGGGGCGAACTACGAGCAGTACTTC.